This T cell receptor beta chain derives from a study of blood T cells in healthy people across ages. General study points: Older age coincided with a roughly linear decline in TCR beta diversity per million T cells. Estimated diversity across one million T cells was deemed an underestimate.

As to this clonotype: Its cognate antigen is unknown.

For the second PCR, which ran for about 6 to 11 cycles, a sample-barcoded 5' primer and a J-beta primer mix were used. Via MiXCR, TCRdb re-called the 5' RACE reads, giving one row per CDR3 protein. The sample holds around 1.5 million distinct CDR3 sequences, 40% to 50% seen once. V shed 5 bases and J 9 bases; nucleotides not matched to a gene: 12. Germline V gene lookup returns CDR1 SGHTA and CDR2 FQGTGA. The CDR3 is 15 amino acids. The sequencing input was blood. The receptor was derived from a woman in her late teens or twenties in good health. The chain links TRBV7-3 to TRBJ2-1; 8 bases map to TRBD2. The CDR3 DNA is TGTGCCAGCAGCGTAATGGCTAGCGCGGGGGGTGAGCAGTTCTTC. Translated: CASSVMASAGGEQFF.